This T cell receptor (beta chain) came from a study of blood T cells in healthy people across ages. General study findings and limits: The study lacked donor CMV status, which possibly confounded expanded clonotype changes.

Alongside a J-beta primer mix, a sample-barcoded 5' primer served in a second PCR lasting roughly 7 to 11 cycles. Tagging of each cDNA molecule was performed by a template-switch adaptor with 12 random nucleotides. One entry per CDR3 protein results from TCRdb running MiXCR on the 5' RACE reads. The sample contains roughly 1,000,000 distinct CDR3 sequences, 20% to 25% of which appear only once. This clonotype occurred many times. Its specificity is not known. CDR1 and CDR2 from the germline V gene are KGHSH and LQKENI. The V gene lost 4 bases and the J gene lost 6 bases, with 16 bases spanning the gap. This CDR3 region has 14 residues. The same specimen was also included in a second study, on T cells of mothers and their children. Turning to that study: Each mother gave over 8.5 million TCR beta CDR3 reads; each child, some 2.8 million.

Sequenced sample: blood. The clonotype originates from a girl aged 2 to 9 in good health. The chain recombines TRBV18 with TRBJ2-7, with D possibly TRBD1 on 6 matching bases. The CDR3 region has the DNA TGTGCCAGCTCACAGACAGGCACAGTAAGCGAGCAGTACTTC. Translated, it gives CASSQTGTVSEQYF.